This T cell receptor (beta chain) was observed in a study of cytomegalovirus exposure and HLA in healthy donors. Broader study findings: As a later analysis revealed, most CMV-associated TCR beta chains appeared HLA-restricted. Rare TCR sequences dominated, though some public TCRs recurred in many donors.

A word on this clone: What it binds is unknown.

Researchers ran the PCR with 60 Vbeta and 13 Jbeta primers. Only in-frame clones appear in the TCRdb table, and some are missing; sequencing was by immunoSEQ multiplex PCR. This sample has hundreds of thousands of clones, with approximately 79% found just once. Germline CDR1 and CDR2: MNHEY and SMNVEV (reference sequence). With 4 bases clipped from V and 7 bases from J, the junction kept 11 bases outside the gene matches. This CDR3 is 16 amino acids long. This rearrangement joins TRBV27 to TRBJ2-3, with TRBD1 matching over 10 bases. Material for sequencing was PBMCs. This receptor was identified in a girl aged 2-9 years in good health and CMV-seronegative. The CDR3: CASSSRGQGPSYTQYF. The CDR3 DNA reads as TGTGCCAGCAGTTCCCGGGGACAGGGGCCTTCTTATACGCAGTATTTT.